A selection of T cell receptor beta chains follows, all from one sample in a study of blood T cell repertoires in COVID-19. Produced via immunoSEQ multiplex PCR; TCRdb's table is partial and in-frame only. The sample holds roughly 300,000 clones, around 85% seen once. The sample taken for sequencing was peripheral blood. Receptor source: a human donor with COVID-19, enrolled during active disease. The donor label of this sample is uncertain. CDR3s include the opening cysteine and the closing phenylalanine or tryptophan. A D gene is named only where the DNA matches it firmly. Only part of the rows carry a size: once, few, many, or a class if the clone is expanded.

cdr3_length: 15
j_call: TRBJ1-3
d_call: .
clone_size: .
v_call: TRBV28
cdr3_nt: TGTGCCAGCAGTCTAACCCAGGGCACGGGAAACACCATATATTTT
cdr3_aa: CASSLTQGTGNTIYF

cdr3_length: 16
j_call: TRBJ2-7
d_call: TRBD1
clone_size: .
v_call: TRBV19
cdr3_nt: TGTGCCAGTAGTATAGGAGGGGGCCGATATCCCTACGAGCAGTACTTC
cdr3_aa: CASSIGGGRYPYEQYF

cdr3_length: 16
j_call: TRBJ2-3
d_call: TRBD1
clone_size: .
v_call: TRBV24-1
cdr3_nt: TGTGCCACCAGTGACCAACAGGGGGCTGATGTAGATACGCAGTATTTT
cdr3_aa: CATSDQQGADVDTQYF

cdr3_length: 18
j_call: TRBJ2-2
d_call: .
clone_size: once
v_call: TRBV5-1
cdr3_nt: TGCGCCAGCAGCTTGGCGGTACCCGCGTTCGCGAACACCGGGGAGCTGTTTTTT
cdr3_aa: CASSLAVPAFANTGELFF

cdr3_length: 12
j_call: TRBJ1-1
d_call: .
clone_size: few
v_call: TRBV12-3/TRBV12-4
cdr3_nt: TGTGCCAGCAGTTCCCGACAGGTTCAAGCTTTCTTT
cdr3_aa: CASSSRQVQAFF

cdr3_length: 12
j_call: TRBJ2-3
d_call: .
clone_size: few
v_call: TRBV7-3
cdr3_nt: TGTGCCAGCAGCTTTAGTAAAGATACGCAGTATTTT
cdr3_aa: CASSFSKDTQYF

cdr3_length: 15
j_call: TRBJ2-1
d_call: TRBD2
clone_size: .
v_call: TRBV5-1
cdr3_nt: TGCGCCAGCCACGCTGCTAGCGGGGCCTACAATGAGCAGTTCTTC
cdr3_aa: CASHAASGAYNEQFF

cdr3_length: 13
j_call: TRBJ1-1
d_call: .
clone_size: .
v_call: TRBV29-1
cdr3_nt: TGCAGCGTTGGGCGAGGAGCGAACACTGAAGCTTTCTTT
cdr3_aa: CSVGRGANTEAFF

cdr3_length: 13
j_call: TRBJ1-5
d_call: .
clone_size: few
v_call: TRBV30
cdr3_nt: TGTGCCTGGAGTGCCAGGGTCGATCAGCCCCAGCATTTT
cdr3_aa: CAWSARVDQPQHF

cdr3_length: 15
j_call: TRBJ2-7
d_call: TRBD2
clone_size: .
v_call: TRBV5-4
cdr3_nt: TGTGCCAGCAGCTTGGGAGGACTAGCGGGAAACGAGCAGTACTTC
cdr3_aa: CASSLGGLAGNEQYF

cdr3_length: 15
j_call: TRBJ2-7
d_call: TRBD1
clone_size: .
v_call: TRBV9
cdr3_nt: TGTGCCAGCAGCGTAGACGACAGGGGGCCGCGCGAGCAGTACTTC
cdr3_aa: CASSVDDRGPREQYF